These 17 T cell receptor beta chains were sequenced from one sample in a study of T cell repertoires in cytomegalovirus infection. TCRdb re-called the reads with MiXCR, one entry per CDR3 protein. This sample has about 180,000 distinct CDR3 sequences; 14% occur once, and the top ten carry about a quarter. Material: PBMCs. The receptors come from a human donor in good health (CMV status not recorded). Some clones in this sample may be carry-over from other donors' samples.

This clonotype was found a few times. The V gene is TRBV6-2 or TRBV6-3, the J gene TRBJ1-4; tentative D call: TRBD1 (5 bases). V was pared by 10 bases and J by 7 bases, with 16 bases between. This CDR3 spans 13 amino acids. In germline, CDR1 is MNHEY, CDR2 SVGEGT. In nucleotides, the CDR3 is TGTGCCACCGGCCGGGACCGCGGTGAAAAACTGTTTTTT. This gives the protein CATGRDRGEKLFF.

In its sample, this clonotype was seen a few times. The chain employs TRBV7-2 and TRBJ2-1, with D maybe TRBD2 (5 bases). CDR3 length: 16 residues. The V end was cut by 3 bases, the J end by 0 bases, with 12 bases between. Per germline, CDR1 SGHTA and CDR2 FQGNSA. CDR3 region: CASSFDSANSYNEQFF. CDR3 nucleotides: TGTGCCAGCAGCTTCGATAGCGCCAACTCCTACAATGAGCAGTTCTTC. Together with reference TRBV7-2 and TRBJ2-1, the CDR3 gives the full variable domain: GAGVSQSPSNKVTEKGKDVELRCDPISGHTALYWYRQSLGQGLEFLIYFQGNSAPDKSGLPSDRFSAERTGGSVSTLTIQRTQQEDSAVYLCASSFDSANSYNEQFFGPGTRLTVL.

CDR3: CASSMTSIRSGDIQYF. The DNA for the CDR3 is TGTGCCAGTAGTATGACTAGCATAAGAAGCGGGGACATTCAGTACTTC. The chain joins TRBV19 to TRBJ2-4, with 7 bases fitting TRBD2. CDR1 is LNHDA, CDR2 SQIVND, per germline (reference sequence). The CDR3 is 16 residues long. Losses at the gene ends were 3 bases for V and 8 bases for J; bases not matched to a gene: 13.

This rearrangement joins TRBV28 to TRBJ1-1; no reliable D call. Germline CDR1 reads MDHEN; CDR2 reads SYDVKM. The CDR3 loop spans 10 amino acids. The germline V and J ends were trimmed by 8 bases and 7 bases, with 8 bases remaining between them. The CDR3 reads CASGYGEAFF. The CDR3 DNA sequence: TGTGCCAGCGGATACGGTGAAGCTTTCTTT.

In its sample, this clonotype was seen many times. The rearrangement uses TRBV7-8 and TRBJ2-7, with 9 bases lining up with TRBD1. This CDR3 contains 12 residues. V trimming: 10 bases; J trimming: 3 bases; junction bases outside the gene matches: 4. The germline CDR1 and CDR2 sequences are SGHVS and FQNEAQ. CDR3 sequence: CATGTGIYEQYF. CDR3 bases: TGTGCCACCGGGACAGGGATCTACGAGCAGTACTTC. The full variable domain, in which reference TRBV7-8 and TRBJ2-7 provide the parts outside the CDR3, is GAGVSQSPRYKVAKRGQDVALRCDPISGHVSLFWYQQALGQGPEFLTYFQNEAQLDKSGLPSDRFFAERPEGSVSTLKIQRTQQEDSAVYLCATGTGIYEQYFGPGTRLTVT.

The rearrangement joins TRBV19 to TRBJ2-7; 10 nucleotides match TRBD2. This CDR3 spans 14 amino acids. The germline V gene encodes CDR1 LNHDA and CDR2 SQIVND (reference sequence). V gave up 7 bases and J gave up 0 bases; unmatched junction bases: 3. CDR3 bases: TGTGCCAGTACCTGGACTAGCGGCTCCTACGAGCAGTACTTC. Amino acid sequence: CASTWTSGSYEQYF.

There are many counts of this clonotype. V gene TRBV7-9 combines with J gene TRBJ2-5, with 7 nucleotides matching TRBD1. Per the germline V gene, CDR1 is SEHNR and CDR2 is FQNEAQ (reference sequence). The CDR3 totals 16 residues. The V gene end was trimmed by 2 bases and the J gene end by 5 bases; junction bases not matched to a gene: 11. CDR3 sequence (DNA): TGTGCCAGCAGCTTATCGAAAAGGGGGCCGGAGGAGACCCAGTACTTC. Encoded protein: CASSLSKRGPEETQYF.

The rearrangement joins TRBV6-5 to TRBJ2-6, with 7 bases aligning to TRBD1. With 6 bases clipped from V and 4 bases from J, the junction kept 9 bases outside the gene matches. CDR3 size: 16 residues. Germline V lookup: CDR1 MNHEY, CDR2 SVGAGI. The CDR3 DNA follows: TGTGCCAGCAGCCTGGACAGGCCCACGGGGGCCAACGTCCTGACTTTC. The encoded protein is CASSLDRPTGANVLTF.

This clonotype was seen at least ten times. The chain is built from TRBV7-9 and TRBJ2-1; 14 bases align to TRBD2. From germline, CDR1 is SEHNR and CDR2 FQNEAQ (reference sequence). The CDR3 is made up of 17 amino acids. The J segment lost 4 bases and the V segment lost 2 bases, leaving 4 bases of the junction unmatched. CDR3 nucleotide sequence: TGTGCCAGCAGCTTAAAGACTAGCGGGAGGGCGTACAATGAGCAGTTCTTC. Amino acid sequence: CASSLKTSGRAYNEQFF.

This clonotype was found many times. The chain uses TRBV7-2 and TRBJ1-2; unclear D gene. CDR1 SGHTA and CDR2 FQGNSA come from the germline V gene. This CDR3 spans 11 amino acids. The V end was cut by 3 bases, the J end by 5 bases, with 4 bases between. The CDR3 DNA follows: TGTGCCAGCAGCTTTGGGTATGGCTACACCTTC. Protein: CASSFGYGYTF.

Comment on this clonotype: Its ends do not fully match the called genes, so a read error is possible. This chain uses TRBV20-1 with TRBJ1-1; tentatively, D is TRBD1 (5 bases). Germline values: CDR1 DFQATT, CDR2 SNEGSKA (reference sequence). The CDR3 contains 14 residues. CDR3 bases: TGCAGTGCTAGAGATGGGGGGGGAAGGACTGAAGCTTTGTTT. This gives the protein CSARDGGGRTEALF.

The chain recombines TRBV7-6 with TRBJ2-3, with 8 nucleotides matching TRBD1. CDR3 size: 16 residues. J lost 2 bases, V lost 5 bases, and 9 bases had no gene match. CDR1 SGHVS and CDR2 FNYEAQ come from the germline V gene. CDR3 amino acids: CASSGSGTGSTDTQYF. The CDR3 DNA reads TGTGCCAGCAGCGGATCCGGGACAGGATCCACAGATACGCAGTATTTT.

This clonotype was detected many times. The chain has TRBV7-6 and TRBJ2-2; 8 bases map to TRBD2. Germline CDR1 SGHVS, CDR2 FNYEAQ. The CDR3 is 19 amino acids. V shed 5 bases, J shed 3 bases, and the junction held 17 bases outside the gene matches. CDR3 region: CASSRTVRNGGADTGELFF. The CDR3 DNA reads TGTGCCAGCAGCCGTACCGTACGAAACGGGGGGGCCGACACCGGGGAGCTGTTTTTT.

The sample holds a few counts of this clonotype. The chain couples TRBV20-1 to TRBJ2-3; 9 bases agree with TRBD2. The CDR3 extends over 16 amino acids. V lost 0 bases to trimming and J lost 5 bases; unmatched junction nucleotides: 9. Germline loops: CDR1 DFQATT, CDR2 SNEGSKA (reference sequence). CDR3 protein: CSARDSGGRVLDTQYF. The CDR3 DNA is TGCAGTGCTAGAGATAGCGGCGGGAGGGTTCTAGATACGCAGTATTTT.

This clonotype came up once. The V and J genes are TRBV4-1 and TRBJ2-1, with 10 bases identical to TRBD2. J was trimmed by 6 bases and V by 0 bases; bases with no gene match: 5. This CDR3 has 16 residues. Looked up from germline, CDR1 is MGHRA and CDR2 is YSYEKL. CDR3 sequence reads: CASSQETSGNFNEQFF. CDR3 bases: TGCGCCAGCAGCCAAGAAACTAGCGGGAATTTCAATGAGCAGTTCTTC.

The CDR3 sequence is CSTPSGQFSYNEQFF. The CDR3, as DNA: TGCAGCACCCCTAGCGGTCAGTTCTCCTACAATGAGCAGTTCTTC. The rearrangement uses TRBV29-1 and TRBJ2-1; 7 bases map to TRBD2. V was pared by 8 bases and J by 0 bases, with 10 bases of the junction left unmatched. This CDR3 comprises 15 residues. Germline lookup yields CDR1 SQVTM and CDR2 ANQGSEA.

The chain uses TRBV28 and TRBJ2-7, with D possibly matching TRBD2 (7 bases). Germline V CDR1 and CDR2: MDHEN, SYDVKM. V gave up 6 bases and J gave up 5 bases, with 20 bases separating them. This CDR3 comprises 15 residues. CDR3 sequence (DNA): TGTGCCAGCAGGCCAGAGGGGGGGGGCTCTAACGAGCAGTACTTC. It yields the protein CASRPEGGGSNEQYF.